This T cell receptor beta chain came from a study of T cell repertoires in cytomegalovirus infection. Study-wide background: HLA-B-restricted CMV epitopes that are well studied, plus recently identified HLA-C-restricted ones, were used by the study. Public TCR beta signatures indicated both CMV infection and matching HLA type. General study results and limits: Cumulative public TCR beta family frequency identified carriers of CMV plus the relevant HLA. Predominance within the ex vivo response was attributable to HLA-C-restricted CMV-specific TCR beta clonotypes.

TCRdb called the reads again in MiXCR, with one record for every CDR3 protein. The sample comprises about 570,000 distinct CDR3 sequences, roughly 42% of which are singletons, and about 46% rests with the top ten. V was shortened by 7 bases and J by 4 bases, with 16 bases between the two germline ends. The CDR3 has 14 amino acids. Germline V gene sequence: CDR1 MNHEY, CDR2 SVGEGT. Remarks on this clonotype: What it recognizes is unknown.

This specimen consisted of cultured PBMCs, obtained from culture after CMV antigen stimulation. The gene calls are TRBV6-2 or TRBV6-3 and TRBJ1-1, with D possibly matching TRBD1 (6 bases). The sequence was collected from a human donor in good health (CMV status not recorded). Some clones in this sample may be carry-over from other donors' samples. The chain's CDR3 is CASMHKRGFTEAFF. CDR3 sequence (DNA): TGTGCCAGCATGCACAAAAGGGGGTTCACTGAAGCTTTCTTT.